One sample yielded the 24 T cell receptor beta chains listed below, sequenced in a study of Ad26.COV2.S vaccination and SARS-CoV-2 variants. Treatment in this sample: roughly 18 received Ad26.COV2.S at low or high dose, single or two shots; about 5 received placebo; per-sample allocation not given. Sample collection was performed on day 63 after the first vaccine or placebo injection. This table comes from immunoSEQ multiplex PCR, and its TCRdb copy is limited to in-frame clones, with some not included. The table records over 450,000 clones, roughly nine tenths of them present only once. The sample was peripheral blood, taken in a trial of Ad26.COV2.S vaccine versus placebo. All receptors derive from a person aged 18-60 years who received the Ad26.COV2.S COVID-19 vaccine or a placebo.

The rearrangement joins TRBV5-4 to TRBJ1-1, with no clear D. The CDR3 runs to 17 residues. Germline loops: CDR1 SGHNT, CDR2 YYREEE (reference sequence). Trimming cost V 0 bases and J 0 bases, with 15 bases left between them. The CDR3: CASSLVTGSQMNTEAFF. The CDR3 DNA reads as TGTGCCAGCAGCTTGGTGACGGGGAGTCAGATGAACACTGAAGCTTTCTTT. Drawing the rest from reference TRBV5-4 and TRBJ1-1, the complete variable domain is ETGVTQSPTHLIKTRGQQVTLRCSSQSGHNTVSWYQQALGQGPQFIFQYYREEENGRGNFPPRFSGLQFPNYSSELNVNALELDDSALYLCASSLVTGSQMNTEAFFGQGTRLTVV.

This chain joins TRBV5-1 and TRBJ2-3; D may match TRBD1 or TRBD2 (6 bases each). V dropped 4 bases and J dropped 3 bases, with 18 bases sitting between them. This CDR3 comprises 16 residues. The germline V gene encodes CDR1 SGHRS and CDR2 YFSETQ. As DNA, the CDR3 is TGCGCCAGCAGCATACCCCTGGAGGGGGGTACAGATACGCAGTATTTT. It encodes CASSIPLEGGTDTQYF.

The chain recombines TRBV2 with TRBJ1-3; 7 nucleotides align to TRBD1. The CDR3 runs to 14 residues. The ends lost 6 bases at V and 2 bases at J; junction bases unmatched: 4. Germline-derived CDR1 and CDR2 are SNHLY and FYNNEI. CDR3 amino acids: CASSFRGAGNTIYF. CDR3 nucleotides: TGTGCCAGCAGCTTCAGGGGGGCTGGAAACACCATATATTTT.

In its sample, this clone was seen a few times. The chain couples TRBV2 to TRBJ2-7; 8 bases fit TRBD2. From germline, CDR1 is SNHLY and CDR2 FYNNEI. Trimming took 6 bases from V and 7 from J; bases not matched to a gene: 2. The CDR3 runs to 11 residues. The CDR3 DNA reads TGTGCCAGCAGCGGGACTAGAGAGCAGTACTTC. The encoded protein is CASSGTREQYF.

The CDR3 protein is CASSFGLPGQDKAFF. DNA of the CDR3: TGTGCCAGCAGCTTTGGTTTGCCCGGACAGGATAAAGCTTTCTTT. The rearrangement links TRBV7-9 to TRBJ1-1, with 7 bases identical to TRBD1. J gave up 9 bases and V 3 bases, and 13 bases lay outside the gene matches. Germline V gene lookup returns CDR1 SEHNR and CDR2 FQNEAQ (reference sequence). The CDR3 is 15 amino acids.

This rearrangement joins TRBV9 to TRBJ1-1, with 7 bases fitting TRBD1. Germline V gives CDR1 SGDLS, CDR2 YYNGEE. V shed 3 bases and J 0 bases; nucleotides not matched to a gene: 14. The CDR3 sequence is 18 residues long. DNA of the CDR3: TGTGCCAGCAGCGCGAAAATCACAGGGGTGGGGGTGAACACTGAAGCTTTCTTT. It specifies CASSAKITGVGVNTEAFF.

This chain joins TRBV15 and TRBJ1-6; a weak D match, TRBD1 (5 bases). The CDR3 covers 16 residues. Germline CDR1 and CDR2: LNHNV and YYDKDF (reference sequence). The V gene lost 0 bases and the J gene lost 6 bases, with 12 bases spanning the gap. The CDR3 region is CATSRDNRQSNSPLHF. DNA for the CDR3: TGTGCCACCAGCAGAGATAATCGACAGAGTAATTCACCCCTCCACTTT.

The DNA of the CDR3 is TGTGCCAGCAGCCCTCAGACTAGCGGGGGCTACAATGAGCAGTTCTTC. It codes for CASSPQTSGGYNEQFF. The chain has TRBV6-2 or TRBV6-3 and TRBJ2-1; 12 positions match TRBD2. CDR3 length: 16 amino acids. Losses at the gene ends were 6 bases for V and 3 bases for J; bases not matched to a gene: 6. CDR1 and CDR2 (germline): MNHEY, SVGEGT.

V and J are TRBV20-1 and TRBJ1-1, with D unclear. Germline V gives CDR1 DFQATT, CDR2 SNEGSKA (reference sequence). The CDR3 loop spans 11 amino acids. V dropped 5 bases and J dropped 5 bases, with 9 bases sitting between them. The CDR3 spells CSARRQTEAFF. The DNA for the CDR3 is TGCAGTGCTCGCAGGCAAACTGAAGCTTTCTTT.

The CDR3 nucleotides are TGCAGCGTCGGATACGGGGATAGCTCCTACAATGAGCAGTTCTTC. Its protein is CSVGYGDSSYNEQFF. The chain recombines TRBV29-1 with TRBJ2-1; tentatively, D is TRBD2 (5 bases). Per germline, CDR1 SQVTM and CDR2 ANQGSEA. This CDR3 has 15 amino acids. V lost 6 bases and J 0 bases, leaving 15 bases between the germline ends.

The chain is built from TRBV2 and TRBJ1-5, with a possible D match to TRBD1 (5 bases). Germline values: CDR1 SNHLY, CDR2 FYNNEI. The CDR3 has 15 residues. The V end lost 4 bases, the J end lost 4 bases, and 14 bases lay between the germline ends. In DNA, the CDR3 is TGTGCCAGCAGTGGGGGCGGAAAAGCGAATCAGCCCCAGCATTTT. It is translated as CASSGGGKANQPQHF.

This clone appeared once. V and J are TRBV28 and TRBJ1-4; D not resolved. V was trimmed by 3 bases and J by 7 bases, leaving 9 bases between them. Per germline, CDR1 MDHEN and CDR2 SYDVKM. The CDR3 is made up of 13 amino acids. Here the CDR3 reads CASSFGLSEKLFF. The CDR3 region has the DNA TGTGCCAGCAGTTTTGGGTTAAGTGAAAAACTGTTTTTT.

The chain uses TRBV27 and TRBJ2-2; tentatively, D is TRBD1 (6 bases). Trimming took off 6 bases at V and 2 bases at J, with 7 bases between the two ends. The CDR3 is 13 residues long. In germline, CDR1 is MNHEY, CDR2 SMNVEV (reference sequence). The CDR3 region is CASRGHNTGELFF. CDR3 bases: TGTGCCAGCAGGGGACATAACACCGGGGAGCTGTTTTTT.

The rearrangement links TRBV7-2 to TRBJ2-3; D gene ambiguous. Germline V lookup: CDR1 SGHTA, CDR2 FQGNSA. The CDR3 spans 14 residues. V gave up 3 bases and J gave up 2 bases, with 9 bases separating them. CDR3 sequence (DNA): TGTGCCAGCAGCTTTAACCCTACCACAGATACGCAGTATTTT. It codes for CASSFNPTTDTQYF. The entire variable domain, with the rest obtained from reference TRBV7-2 and TRBJ2-3, is as follows: GAGVSQSPSNKVTEKGKDVELRCDPISGHTALYWYRQSLGQGLEFLIYFQGNSAPDKSGLPSDRFSAERTGGSVSTLTIQRTQQEDSAVYLCASSFNPTTDTQYFGPGTRLTVL.

The J gene is TRBJ2-7, the V gene TRBV21-1; the table calls TRBD1, which could not be checked here. TRBV21-1 is assigned pseudogene status. This CDR3 is 13 amino acids long. The CDR3: CASSELQGYEQYF. Here the CDR3 DNA reads TGTGCCAGCAGCGAACTACAGGGCTACGAGCAGTACTTC.

As concerns this clone: The same CDR3 can be traced to other DNA sequences in this sample. The gene calls are TRBV9 and TRBJ2-7; TRBD2 might be the D (5 bases). The germline V and J ends were trimmed by 0 bases and 6 bases, with 10 bases remaining between them. The CDR3 has 13 residues. CDR1 is SGDLS, CDR2 YYNGEE, per germline. The CDR3 DNA is TGTGCCAGCAGCGTAGTATCTGGAGGCGAGCAGTACTTC. Protein product: CASSVVSGGEQYF.

The chain combines TRBV19 with TRBJ2-1; D ambiguous. Trimming pared 3 bases from V and 0 bases from J, leaving 12 bases between. The CDR3 has 16 residues. CDR1 is LNHDA, CDR2 SQIVND, per germline (reference sequence). The CDR3 DNA reads TGTGCCAGTAGTATCCGAAGACCCCTCTCCTACAATGAGCAGTTCTTC. This sequence encodes CASSIRRPLSYNEQFF.

The gene calls are TRBV4-1 and TRBJ1-1; tentative D call: TRBD1 (5 bases). Trimming pared 0 bases from V and 1 base from J, leaving 15 bases between. CDR3 length: 17 residues. Germline lookup yields CDR1 MGHRA and CDR2 YSYEKL. Here the CDR3 reads CASSQDTLFRGNTEAFF. CDR3 coding DNA: TGCGCCAGCAGCCAAGATACCCTATTTAGGGGGAACACTGAAGCTTTCTTT.

This clone showed up just once. V usage is TRBV18 and J usage is TRBJ1-1, with D possibly TRBD1 on 5 matching bases. Germline V gene data show CDR1 as KGHSH and CDR2 as LQKENI. Trimming left V 0 bases short and J 1 base short, with 6 bases between. This CDR3 is 14 amino acids long. CDR3 sequence reads: CASSPPGENTEAFF. The CDR3 DNA is TGTGCCAGCTCACCACCGGGGGAGAACACTGAAGCTTTCTTT.

This clone appeared a few times. This chain uses TRBV7-9 with TRBJ1-2; the match to TRBD1 covers 10 bases. The CDR3 runs to 14 residues. The germline gives CDR1 SEHNR, CDR2 FQNEAQ (reference sequence). V gave up 5 bases and J gave up 8 bases; unmatched junction bases: 8. CDR3 loop: CASSLNGQGGGYTF. The CDR3 DNA follows: TGTGCCAGCAGCCTAAATGGACAGGGGGGCGGCTACACCTTC.

The V gene is TRBV7-3, the J gene TRBJ2-7; D is perhaps TRBD2 (6 bases). Germline V CDR1 and CDR2: SGHTA, FQGTGA. The CDR3 loop spans 13 amino acids. Trimming cost V 0 bases and J 5 bases, with 8 bases left between them. The CDR3 bases are TGTGCCAGCAGCTTAACTCGACTAGACGAGCAGTACTTC. This sequence encodes CASSLTRLDEQYF.

This chain connects TRBV7-9 to TRBJ1-4; D unresolved. Germline V CDR1 and CDR2: SEHNR, FQNEAQ (reference sequence). V lost 1 base, J lost 8 bases, and 14 bases lay in between. This CDR3 is built from 15 residues. The CDR3 nucleotides are TGTGCCAGCAGCTTAGGACGGAGGGCGAGGGAAAAACTGTTTTTT. Translating gives CASSLGRRAREKLFF.

The genes are TRBV18 and TRBJ2-2; D may be TRBD2 (5 bases). V gave up 1 base and J gave up 2 bases, with 14 bases separating them. The CDR3 is 17 amino acids. CDR1 is KGHSH and CDR2 is LQKENI in the germline V gene. The CDR3: CASSPRGSPKNTGELFF. CDR3 nucleotide sequence: TGTGCCAGCTCACCACGAGGGTCGCCTAAAAACACCGGGGAGCTGTTTTTT.

This clone was recorded only once. V gene TRBV30 combines with J gene TRBJ1-4, with 7 bases fitting TRBD1. The CDR3 contains 16 residues. J was trimmed by 7 bases and V by 0 bases; bases with no gene match: 11. Germline CDR1 is GTSNPN and CDR2 is SVGIG (reference sequence). The CDR3 bases are TGTGCCTGGAGTGTAGCCCGGACAGGAAAAGTTGAAAAACTGTTTTTT. Its protein product is CAWSVARTGKVEKLFF.